One TCR beta chain is described in this entry. What this receptor recognizes is not known. Base-call qualities are not available, and no considerably larger clone is one nucleotide away. The immunoSEQ Assay, a bias-controlled multiplex PCR, was used to amplify TCRbeta CDR3 regions from genomic DNA. Regarding the original processing steps: The number of nucleated cells in each sample was estimated by amplification of reference gene primers within the assay. Sequence reads were collapsed and filtered to measure the absolute abundance of every unique TCRbeta CDR3 rearrangement. For each sample, productive Simpson clonality was calculated by taking the square root of Simpson's diversity index across productive rearrangements. The table comes from immuneACCESS by way of TCRdb, which keeps in-frame sequences with V and J called. Part of the clones is missing from these tables; in studies checked, under half for an unresolved V gene and the rest for unknown reasons. V and J calls and clone size are as listed in that table; D and trimming were resolved from the DNA. The table for this sample lists 380,000 or so clones; around 87% of them were counted only once. Approximately 1.3% of the sample is in the top ten clones.

In the prospective study, participants were 18 to 89 years old, resided in under 30 geographic areas of the United States, and were enrolled through a virtual design. To assign participants to cohorts, the prospective study relied on clinical history that participants themselves reported in a screening survey and a study questionnaire. Recovered participants in ImmuneRACE Cohort 3 were defined as having two consecutive negative NP/OP PCR tests, clearance from a healthcare professional, or resolution of symptoms. Each participant in the prospective study had whole blood, serum and a nasopharyngeal or oropharyngeal swab collected by mobile phlebotomists. Prospective study participants could optionally give additional blood draws and questionnaires over an approximately two-month period. Prospective study blood samples were shipped either frozen or at room temperature before DNA extraction. This record belongs to a study of blood T cell repertoires in COVID-19 (dated by TCRdb to the early 2020s). A note on the overall study: Collaborator samples came from the United States, Italy and Spain and covered acute and convalescent phases of COVID-19. The dataset comprised deeply sampled blood TCRbeta repertoires from subjects exposed to, actively infected with, or recovered from COVID-19. Where HLA class I and class II types were available, the types were taken from metadata supplied by the sample provider, not from assay-based typing. The sample metadata nearly always contained a de-identified subject ID, COVID-19 status, age in years and sex. The samples were drawn from two sources: the first 160 participants of the ongoing ImmuneRACE study, and 1,000 to 1,500 subjects contributed by 6 global collaborators. The material from the prospective study consisted of cDNA or gDNA derived from T cells, B-cell-depleted T cells, or PBMCs. The repertoires were made available in a free public database intended to serve as a resource for research on the immune response to SARS-CoV-2.

Counted from cysteine to phenylalanine, this CDR3 has 17 amino acids. Only the CDR3 DNA is retained, 51 bases long and in frame from the first base. V and J lose 6 bases and 5 bases, and a span of 22 bases separates them. Overall results and qualifications from the work: How much clinical and demographic metadata was included differed by source and by participant, and the metadata was provided uncurated.

Sequenced: PBMCs or T cells enriched from blood (not recorded which). The chain is encoded by TRBV23-1 joined to TRBJ1-4; D gene: possibly TRBD1, on 5 matching bases. TRBV23-1 is an open reading frame whose function is uncertain. This receptor was taken from a man younger than 40 who had recovered from COVID-19. This receptor has the CDR3 CASSGGEQALINEKLFF. The nucleotide sequence is given as TGCGCCAGCAGCGGCGGGGAACAGGCCTTGATAAATGAAAAACTGTTTTTT.